The entry below describes one TCR beta chain. Method: immunoSEQ multiplex PCR; TCRdb's copy keeps in-frame clones and lacks some. The table shows about 230,000 clones, with under 90% occurring only once. The data were taken from a study of blood T cell repertoires in COVID-19. V dropped 0 bases and J dropped 3 bases, with 10 bases sitting between them. CDR1 and CDR2 from the germline V gene are SGHDT and YYEEEE. The CDR3 has 15 residues. The chain employs TRBV5-6 and TRBJ1-5, with no clear D. The material sequenced was peripheral blood. The origin of this receptor is a woman older than 75 with active or convalescent COVID-19. CDR3 loop: CASSLDLTHNQPQHF. Written as DNA, the CDR3 is TGTGCCAGCAGCTTGGATTTGACACACAATCAGCCCCAGCATTTT.